This TCR beta chain comes out of a study of response to subunit inactivated influenza vaccine. In TCRdb, the RT-PCR reads were re-called with MiXCR into one record per CDR3 protein. The sample contains hundreds of thousands of distinct CDR3 sequences, around 25% of which appear only once. This clonotype came up many times. Its target is not known. Study observations and caveats: The authors suggested that few new T cells are recruited per seasonal influenza vaccination.

Looked up from germline, CDR1 is DFQATT and CDR2 is SNEGSKA (reference sequence). The CDR3 length is 9 residues. Trimming left V 5 bases short and J 4 bases short, with 1 base between. This sequence joins TRBV20-1 and TRBJ2-3, with D hard to call. Source: CD4+ T cells sorted from PBMCs, taken approximately 5 days after vaccination. This TCR derives from a man between 45 and 60 years old who received an inactivated influenza vaccine. The CDR3 sequence is CSAPDTQYF. The CDR3 nucleotides read TGCAGTGCTCCAGATACGCAGTATTTT.